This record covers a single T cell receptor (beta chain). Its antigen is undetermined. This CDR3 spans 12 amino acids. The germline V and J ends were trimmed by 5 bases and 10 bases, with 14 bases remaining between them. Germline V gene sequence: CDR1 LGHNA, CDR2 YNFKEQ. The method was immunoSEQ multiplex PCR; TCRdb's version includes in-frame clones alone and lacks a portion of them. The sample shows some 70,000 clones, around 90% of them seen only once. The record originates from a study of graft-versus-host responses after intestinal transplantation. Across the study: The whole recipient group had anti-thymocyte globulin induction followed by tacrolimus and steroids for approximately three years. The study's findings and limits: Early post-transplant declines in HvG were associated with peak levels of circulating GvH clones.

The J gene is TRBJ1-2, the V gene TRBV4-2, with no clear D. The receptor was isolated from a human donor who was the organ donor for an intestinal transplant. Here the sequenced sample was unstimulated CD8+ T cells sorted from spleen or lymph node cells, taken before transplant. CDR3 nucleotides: TGTGCCAGCAGCACCCGACTAGGATCCTACACCTTC. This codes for CASSTRLGSYTF.